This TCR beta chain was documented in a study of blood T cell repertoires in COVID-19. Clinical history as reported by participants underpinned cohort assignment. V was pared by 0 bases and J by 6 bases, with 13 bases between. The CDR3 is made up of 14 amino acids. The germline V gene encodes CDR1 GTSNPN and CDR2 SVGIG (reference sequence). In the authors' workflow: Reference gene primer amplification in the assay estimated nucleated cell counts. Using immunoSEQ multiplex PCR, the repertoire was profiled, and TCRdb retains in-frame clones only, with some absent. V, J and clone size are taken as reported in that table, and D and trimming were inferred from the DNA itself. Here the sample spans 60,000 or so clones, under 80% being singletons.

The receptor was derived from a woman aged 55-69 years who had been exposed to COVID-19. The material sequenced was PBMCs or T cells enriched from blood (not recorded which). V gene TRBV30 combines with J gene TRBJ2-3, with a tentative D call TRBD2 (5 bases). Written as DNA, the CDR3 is TGTGCCTGGAGTGTATCGAGAGGGCGGGATACGCAGTATTTT. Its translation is CAWSVSRGRDTQYF.